This T cell receptor (beta chain) appears in the sequencing data of a study of cytomegalovirus exposure and HLA in healthy donors. General observations from the study: Some V segments could not be told apart, so they were left out, TRBV6-2 and TRBV6-3 among them. Near-uniform donor sequencing depth was presumed by presence/absence analyses.

PCR primers comprised 60 Vbeta and 13 Jbeta primers. Using immunoSEQ multiplex PCR, the repertoire was profiled, and TCRdb retains in-frame clones only, with some absent. The table lists approximately 160,000 clones, about 70% of them singletons. The sample holds one count of this clone. Its target is unknown. Germline lookup yields CDR1 SGHTS and CDR2 YDEGEE. This CDR3 spans 16 amino acids. This TCR was sampled from a woman aged 40 to 50 in good health and CMV-seropositive. The V call is TRBV5-8, the J call TRBJ2-5, with D perhaps TRBD2 (5 bases). TRBJ2-7 matches the DNA end more closely, so the J call is doubtful. The sequenced sample consisted of PBMCs. This CDR3 is CASSFRVSGKPYEQYF. Written as DNA, the CDR3 is TGTGCCAGCAGCTTCAGAGTATCGGGGAAGCCCTACGAGCAGTACTTC.